The 30 T cell receptor beta chains below come from one sample, sequenced in a study of T-cell memory formation after mild COVID-19. TCRdb re-called the 5' RACE reads with MiXCR, one entry per CDR3 protein. The sample lists 110,000 or so distinct CDR3 sequences, around a fifth occurring once. The sample comprised PBMCs or a T cell subset sorted from them (not recorded which). The receptors here all came from a man between 18 and 35 years old who had mild COVID-19 (a few samples of this study predate the infection). Cell type and time point are not known.

The chain joins TRBV27 to TRBJ2-3; no firm D call. There are 13 residues in the CDR3. CDR1 and CDR2 from the germline V gene are MNHEY and SMNVEV (reference sequence). V gave up 3 bases and J gave up 6 bases, with 10 bases separating them. Written as DNA, the CDR3 is TGTGCCAGCAGTTTTATTCCCTCGGATACGCAGTATTTT. Protein sequence: CASSFIPSDTQYF.

The chain has TRBV6-2 or TRBV6-3 and TRBJ1-5, with 7 bases matching TRBD1. The J segment lost 1 base and the V segment lost 2 bases, leaving 14 bases of the junction unmatched. The length of the CDR3 is 19 residues. Germline V gene data show CDR1 as MNHEY and CDR2 as SVGEGT. The CDR3, as DNA: TGTGCCAGCAGTTACGATGGCCGGACATCCAGGGGGAGCAATCAGCCCCAGCATTTT. Translating gives CASSYDGRTSRGSNQPQHF.

This clonotype was counted a few times. The chain links TRBV7-8 to TRBJ1-1; the D is unclear. The germline V and J ends were trimmed by 2 bases and 4 bases, with 8 bases remaining between them. Germline V gene lookup returns CDR1 SGHVS and CDR2 FQNEAQ. The CDR3 spans 13 residues. The CDR3 DNA reads TGTGCCAGCAGCTTATTGGCGATCACTGAAGCTTTCTTT. It specifies CASSLLAITEAFF.

The chain has TRBV5-5 and TRBJ2-4; D possibly uses TRBD1 or TRBD2 (6 bases each). V was pared by 4 bases and J by 3 bases, with 14 bases between. CDR1 is SGHKS and CDR2 is YYEKEE in the germline V gene (reference sequence). This CDR3 has 15 residues. CDR3 in DNA: TGTGCCAGCAGCGGGGGCGGGGAGGACAAAAACATTCAGTACTTC. Encoded protein: CASSGGGEDKNIQYF.

In this sample, this clonotype turned up a few times. This chain joins TRBV12-3 or TRBV12-4 and TRBJ2-5, with 10 bases aligning to TRBD2. V lost 5 bases to trimming and J lost 4 bases; unmatched junction nucleotides: 4. The CDR3 has 14 amino acids. The CDR3 loop is CASSASGGGETQYF. DNA of the CDR3: TGTGCCAGCAGTGCTAGCGGGGGAGGAGAGACCCAGTACTTC.

This clonotype was recorded many times. V is TRBV5-1 and J is TRBJ2-3; 13 nucleotides line up with TRBD2. This CDR3 is built from 18 residues. Germline assignment: CDR1 SGHRS and CDR2 YFSETQ. V shed 3 bases and J 0 bases; nucleotides not matched to a gene: 7. The CDR3 sequence is CASSWTSGGNPSTDTQYF. In nucleotides, the CDR3 is TGCGCCAGCAGCTGGACTAGCGGGGGTAACCCTAGCACAGATACGCAGTATTTT.

This clonotype has more than one count but fewer than ten. CDR3 DNA sequence: TGTGCCAGCAGTCCCAGCCTTTCGGACGAGCAGTACTTC. Amino acids: CASSPSLSDEQYF. The rearrangement joins TRBV6-2 or TRBV6-3 to TRBJ2-7; no clear D. Germline V gene data show CDR1 as MNHEY and CDR2 as SVGEGT. V was clipped by 5 bases and J by 5 bases, with 13 bases between them. The CDR3 length is 13 residues.

This clonotype was detected only a few times. The chain joins TRBV29-1 to TRBJ1-4, with D possibly being TRBD1 (5 bases). Trimming removed 6 bases from V and 10 bases from J, with 21 bases in between. The CDR3 consists of 14 residues. In germline, CDR1 is SQVTM, CDR2 ANQGSEA. The DNA of the CDR3 is TGCAGCGTGGATCCGGGACGCTATGGGGGAAAACTGTTTTTT. It codes for CSVDPGRYGGKLFF.

The V gene is TRBV7-9, the J gene TRBJ1-5, with TRBD1 matching over 8 bases. After removal of 7 bases from V and 4 bases from J, the junction contained 12 bases not matched to a gene. CDR1 and CDR2 (germline): SEHNR, FQNEAQ (reference sequence). CDR3 length equals 16 residues. CDR3 in DNA: TGTGCCAGCAACCACATATCGACAGGGGTAAATCAGCCCCAGCATTTT. Its translation: CASNHISTGVNQPQHF.

A few counts support this clonotype. The rearrangement joins TRBV29-1 to TRBJ2-1; D call uncertain. Between the trimmed V and J ends, which lost 6 bases and 6 bases, there was a span of 12 bases. Germline CDR1 SQVTM, CDR2 ANQGSEA. This CDR3 region has 12 residues. The chain's CDR3 is CSVDPQGNEQFF. Here the CDR3 DNA reads TGCAGCGTAGATCCCCAAGGCAATGAGCAGTTCTTC.

This clonotype turned up a few times. This chain uses TRBV4-3 with TRBJ1-2; no definite D call. Germline V gene data show CDR1 as LGHNA and CDR2 as YSLEER. This CDR3 region has 13 residues. The ends were cut back, 0 bases at V and 4 bases at J, with 6 bases in the middle. CDR3 in amino acids: CASSQDGVYGYTF. In nucleotides, the CDR3 is TGCGCCAGCAGCCAAGATGGAGTCTATGGCTACACCTTC.

V usage is TRBV4-1 and J usage is TRBJ2-2; D is uncertain. The V end was cut by 2 bases, the J end by 8 bases, with 12 bases between. Germline loops: CDR1 MGHRA, CDR2 YSYEKL. This CDR3 comprises 14 residues. CDR3 sequence reads: CASSQSRIPGELFF. The CDR3 bases are TGCGCCAGCAGCCAATCAAGGATTCCGGGGGAGCTGTTTTTT.

This clonotype has just a few counts. The chain links TRBV4-1 to TRBJ1-5, with 8 bases lining up with TRBD1. J was trimmed by 2 bases and V by 4 bases; bases with no gene match: 4. The V gene's germline CDR1 is MGHRA and CDR2 YSYEKL. This CDR3 is 15 amino acids long. The DNA of the CDR3 is TGCGCCAGCAGCCCAACAGGGGGTGGCAATCAGCCCCAGCATTTT. Amino acids: CASSPTGGGNQPQHF.

This clonotype occurred many times. The chain couples TRBV20-1 to TRBJ1-4; the match to TRBD1 covers 7 bases. The CDR3 loop spans 13 amino acids. Per the germline V gene, CDR1 is DFQATT and CDR2 is SNEGSKA (reference sequence). The J segment lost 9 bases and the V segment lost 5 bases, leaving 9 bases of the junction unmatched. This chain's CDR3 is CSAPEGDRKKLFF. The CDR3 DNA reads as TGCAGTGCTCCCGAGGGGGACAGAAAAAAACTGTTTTTT.

This clonotype was detected ten times or more. This chain uses TRBV4-3 with TRBJ2-5; TRBD2 matches at 9 bases. The germline gives CDR1 LGHNA, CDR2 YSLEER. Trimming took 0 bases from V and 4 from J; bases not matched to a gene: 6. This CDR3 contains 16 residues. This CDR3 is CASSQEFAGGPETQYF. In DNA form, the CDR3 reads TGCGCCAGCAGCCAAGAGTTCGCGGGGGGGCCAGAGACCCAGTACTTC.

J is TRBJ1-6 and V is TRBV6-5; D is ambiguous. The CDR3 is 14 amino acids. Trimming left V 5 bases short and J 10 bases short, with 15 bases between. Per germline, CDR1 MNHEY and CDR2 SVGAGI. The CDR3, as DNA: TGTGCCAGCAGTAATGCAGTAATCGGATCACCCCTCCACTTT. This codes for CASSNAVIGSPLHF.

This chain connects TRBV6-5 to TRBJ1-2; 7 bases agree with TRBD1. V lost 7 bases and J lost 8; bases outside the gene matches: 19. Germline CDR1 MNHEY, CDR2 SVGAGI. This CDR3 contains 16 residues. The CDR3 is CASNDLTGASGRGYTF. The DNA of the CDR3 is TGTGCCAGCAACGACCTTACAGGGGCAAGCGGGAGAGGCTACACCTTC.

This clonotype has just a few counts. J is TRBJ2-2 and V is TRBV7-2; tentatively, D is TRBD1 (6 bases). Germline values: CDR1 SGHTA, CDR2 FQGNSA. The ends were cut back, 5 bases at V and 4 bases at J, with 11 bases in the middle. The CDR3 covers 14 residues. The CDR3: CASSPGQSTGELFF. The CDR3 DNA reads TGTGCCAGCAGCCCAGGACAGTCCACCGGGGAGCTGTTTTTT.

The chain recombines TRBV4-3 with TRBJ2-5; the D is unclear. The V end lost 4 bases, the J end lost 4 bases, and 16 bases lay between the germline ends. CDR1 and CDR2 from the germline V gene are LGHNA and YSLEER. The CDR3 runs 15 residues. The CDR3 bases are TGCGCCAGCAGCCGTGACTCAGGTTTGGGAGAGACCCAGTACTTC. It specifies CASSRDSGLGETQYF.

This clonotype was found a few times. V gene TRBV7-9 combines with J gene TRBJ2-7; D is possibly TRBD1 (6 bases). Per the germline V gene, CDR1 is SEHNR and CDR2 is FQNEAQ (reference sequence). The CDR3 sequence is 14 residues long. Trimming pared 2 bases from V and 4 bases from J, leaving 12 bases between. CDR3 loop: CASSLTGSGYEQYF. CDR3 in DNA: TGTGCCAGCAGCTTAACAGGGAGTGGGTACGAGCAGTACTTC.

This clonotype was counted ten times or more. The chain uses TRBV27 and TRBJ2-7; no definite D call. V dropped 3 bases and J dropped 2 bases, with 8 bases sitting between them. The CDR3 contains 13 residues. The V gene's germline CDR1 is MNHEY and CDR2 SMNVEV (reference sequence). CDR3 loop: CASSFRGPYEQYF. Written as DNA, the CDR3 is TGTGCCAGCAGTTTTCGCGGTCCCTACGAGCAGTACTTC.

This clonotype came up many times. This CDR3 reads CASSQEYSSPGELFF. CDR3 sequence (DNA): TGTGCCAGCAGCCAAGAGTATTCTAGCCCCGGGGAGCTGTTTTTT. The chain couples TRBV4-2 to TRBJ2-2, with D tentatively TRBD2 (5 bases). Germline CDR1 is LGHNA and CDR2 is YNFKEQ. The CDR3 is made up of 15 amino acids. V was shortened by 0 bases and J by 6 bases, with 11 bases between the two germline ends.

This chain connects TRBV4-3 to TRBJ2-7; tentative D call: TRBD1 (6 bases). The V gene's germline CDR1 is LGHNA and CDR2 YSLEER. This CDR3 region has 15 residues. V was trimmed by 0 bases and J by 0 bases, leaving 9 bases between them. The CDR3 spells CASSQEWGPSYEQYV. The CDR3 region has the DNA TGCGCCAGCAGCCAAGAGTGGGGGCCCTCCTACGAGCAGTACGTC.

The table lists this clonotype with a few counts. The chain uses TRBV4-1 and TRBJ1-3; D unclear. V shed 3 bases and J shed 8 bases, with 11 bases lying between them. The CDR3 covers 13 residues. Germline V CDR1 and CDR2: MGHRA, YSYEKL. The CDR3 protein is CASSHPRGDTIYF. DNA for the CDR3: TGCGCCAGCAGCCATCCTCGCGGGGACACCATATATTTT.

This clonotype was picked up a small number of times. V usage is TRBV7-6 and J usage is TRBJ2-1; D perhaps matches TRBD2 (5 bases). V lost 5 bases to trimming and J lost 0 bases, with 11 bases between them. Germline CDR1 is SGHVS and CDR2 is FNYEAQ. This CDR3 comprises 15 residues. In nucleotides, the CDR3 is TGTGCCAGCAGCAAGACTACCAGCTCCTACAATGAGCAGTTCTTC. Protein: CASSKTTSSYNEQFF.

In this sample, this clonotype turned up a few times. This chain uses TRBV6-5 with TRBJ1-2; 7 bases align to TRBD1. Losses at the gene ends were 6 bases for V and 4 bases for J; bases not matched to a gene: 5. Germline assignment: CDR1 MNHEY and CDR2 SVGAGI. The CDR3 spans 13 residues. This chain's CDR3 is CASSPGQIYGYTF. CDR3 DNA sequence: TGTGCCAGCAGCCCGGGACAGATCTATGGCTACACCTTC.

The gene calls are TRBV28 and TRBJ2-7, with a possible D match to TRBD2 (7 bases). Per germline, CDR1 MDHEN and CDR2 SYDVKM. The CDR3 is made up of 15 amino acids. V shed 7 bases and J shed 0 bases, with 16 bases lying between them. CDR3 region: CASTLGGATSYEQYF. Here the CDR3 DNA reads TGTGCCAGCACCCTGGGGGGGGCAACCTCCTACGAGCAGTACTTC.

The chain combines TRBV7-3 with TRBJ2-5, with D perhaps assigned TRBD1 or TRBD2 (5 bases each). Germline CDR1 and CDR2: SGHTA and FQGTGA. V lost 5 bases, J lost 2 bases, and 15 bases lay in between. The CDR3 extends over 15 amino acids. This CDR3 reads CASSRTGRRQETQYF. CDR3 sequence (DNA): TGTGCCAGCAGCCGTACAGGTCGGAGGCAAGAGACCCAGTACTTC.

This clonotype was seen repeatedly, ten times or more. The chain has TRBV7-9 and TRBJ1-2; 7 nucleotides line up with TRBD1. The germline V gene has CDR1 SEHNR and CDR2 FQNEAQ (reference sequence). The junction had 9 bases not matched to a gene; V was cut back by 7 bases and J by 4 bases. The CDR3 totals 14 residues. As DNA, the CDR3 is TGTGCCAGCACCACCCCGACAGGGCCCTATGGCTACACCTTC. Translation gives CASTTPTGPYGYTF.

There are a few counts of this clonotype. The chain is built from TRBV7-9 and TRBJ2-5, with D uncertain. Trimming shortened V by 2 bases and J by 2 bases, and 9 bases separated the two germline ends. The germline V gene encodes CDR1 SEHNR and CDR2 FQNEAQ (reference sequence). This CDR3 is built from 14 residues. The CDR3 DNA is TGTGCCAGCAGCTTAACCCTGGATCAAGAGACCCAGTACTTC. This gives the protein CASSLTLDQETQYF.